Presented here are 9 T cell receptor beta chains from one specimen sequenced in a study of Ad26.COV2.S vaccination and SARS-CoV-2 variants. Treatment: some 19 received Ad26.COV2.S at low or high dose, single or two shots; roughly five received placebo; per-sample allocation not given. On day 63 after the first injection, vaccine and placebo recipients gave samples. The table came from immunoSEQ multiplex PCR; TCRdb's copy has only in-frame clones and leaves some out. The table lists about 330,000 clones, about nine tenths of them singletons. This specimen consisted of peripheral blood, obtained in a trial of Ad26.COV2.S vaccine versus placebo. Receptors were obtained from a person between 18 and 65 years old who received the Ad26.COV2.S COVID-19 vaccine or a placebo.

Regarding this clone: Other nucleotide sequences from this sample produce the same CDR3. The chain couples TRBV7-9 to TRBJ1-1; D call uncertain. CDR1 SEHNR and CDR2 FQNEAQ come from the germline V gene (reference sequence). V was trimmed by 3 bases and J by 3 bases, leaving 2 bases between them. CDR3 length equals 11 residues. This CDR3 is CASSFDTEAFF. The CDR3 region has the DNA TGTGCCAGCAGCTTTGACACTGAAGCTTTCTTT.

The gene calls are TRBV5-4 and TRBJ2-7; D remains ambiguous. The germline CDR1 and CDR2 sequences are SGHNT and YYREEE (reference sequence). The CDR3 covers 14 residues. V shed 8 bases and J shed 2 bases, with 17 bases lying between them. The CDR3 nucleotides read TGTGCCAGAGGCTTAAGTGAGGAAGCCTACGAGCAGTACTTC. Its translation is CARGLSEEAYEQYF.

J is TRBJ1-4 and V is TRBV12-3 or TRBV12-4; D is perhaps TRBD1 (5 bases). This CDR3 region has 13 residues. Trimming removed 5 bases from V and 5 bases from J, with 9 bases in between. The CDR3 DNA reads TGTGCCAGCAGTAAGAGACAGAATGAAAAACTGTTTTTT. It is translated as CASSKRQNEKLFF.

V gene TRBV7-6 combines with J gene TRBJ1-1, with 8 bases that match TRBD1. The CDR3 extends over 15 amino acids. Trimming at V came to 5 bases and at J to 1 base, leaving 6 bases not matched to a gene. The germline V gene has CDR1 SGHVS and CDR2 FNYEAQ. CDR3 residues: CASSHDTGGNTEAFF. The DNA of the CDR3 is TGTGCCAGCAGCCACGATACAGGGGGGAACACTGAAGCTTTCTTT.

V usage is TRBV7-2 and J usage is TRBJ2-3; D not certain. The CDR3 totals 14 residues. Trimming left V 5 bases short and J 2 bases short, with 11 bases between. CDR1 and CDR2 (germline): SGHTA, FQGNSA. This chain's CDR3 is CASSPPPYTDTQYF. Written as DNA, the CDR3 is TGTGCCAGCAGCCCCCCCCCGTACACAGATACGCAGTATTTT.

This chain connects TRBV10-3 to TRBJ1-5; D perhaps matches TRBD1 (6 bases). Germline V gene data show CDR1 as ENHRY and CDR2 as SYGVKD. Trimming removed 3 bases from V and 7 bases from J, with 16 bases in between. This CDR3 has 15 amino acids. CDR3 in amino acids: CAISDQTGTGQPQHF. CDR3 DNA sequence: TGTGCCATCAGTGACCAGACAGGTACGGGGCAGCCCCAGCATTTT.

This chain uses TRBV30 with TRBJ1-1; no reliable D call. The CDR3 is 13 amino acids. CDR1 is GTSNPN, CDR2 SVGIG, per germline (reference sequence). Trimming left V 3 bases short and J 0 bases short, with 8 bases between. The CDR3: CAWRASLNTEAFF. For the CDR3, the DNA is TGTGCCTGGAGGGCCAGCTTGAACACTGAAGCTTTCTTT. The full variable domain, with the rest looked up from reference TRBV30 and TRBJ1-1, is SQTIHQWPATLVQPVGSPLSLECTVEGTSNPNLYWYRQAAGRGLQLLFYSVGIGQISSEVPQNLSASRPQDRQFILSSKKLLLSDSGFYLCAWRASLNTEAFFGQGTRLTVV.

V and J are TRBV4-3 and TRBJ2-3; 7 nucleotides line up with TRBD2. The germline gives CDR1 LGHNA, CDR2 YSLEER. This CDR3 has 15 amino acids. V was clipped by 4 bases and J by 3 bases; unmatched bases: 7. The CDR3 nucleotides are TGCGCCAGCAGCCTCAGACTAGCTGGTACAGATACGCAGTATTTT. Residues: CASSLRLAGTDTQYF.

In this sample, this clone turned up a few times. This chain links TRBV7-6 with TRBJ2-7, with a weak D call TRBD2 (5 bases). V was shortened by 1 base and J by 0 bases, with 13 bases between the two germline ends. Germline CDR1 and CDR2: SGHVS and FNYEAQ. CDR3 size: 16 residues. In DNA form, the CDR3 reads TGTGCCAGCAGCTTAGGGCGGTCGAGGGACTCCTACGAGCAGTACTTC. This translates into CASSLGRSRDSYEQYF.